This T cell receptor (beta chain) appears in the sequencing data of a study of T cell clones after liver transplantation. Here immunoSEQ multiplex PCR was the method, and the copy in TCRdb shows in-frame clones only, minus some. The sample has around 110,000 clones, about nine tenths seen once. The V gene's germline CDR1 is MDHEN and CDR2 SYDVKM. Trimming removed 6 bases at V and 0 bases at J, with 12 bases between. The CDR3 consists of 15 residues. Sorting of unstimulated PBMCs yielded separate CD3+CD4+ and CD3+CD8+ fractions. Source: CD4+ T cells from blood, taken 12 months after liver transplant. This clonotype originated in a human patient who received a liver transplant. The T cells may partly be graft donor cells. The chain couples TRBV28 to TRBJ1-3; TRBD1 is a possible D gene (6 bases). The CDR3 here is CASSLQGSSGNTIYF. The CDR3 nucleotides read TGTGCCAGCAGCTTACAGGGCAGCTCTGGAAACACCATATATTTT. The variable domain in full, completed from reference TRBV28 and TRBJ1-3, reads DVKVTQSSRYLVKRTGEKVFLECVQDMDHENMFWYRQDPGLGLRLIYFSYDVKMKEKGDIPEGYSVSREKKERFSLILESASTNQTSMYLCASSLQGSSGNTIYFGEGSWLTVV.